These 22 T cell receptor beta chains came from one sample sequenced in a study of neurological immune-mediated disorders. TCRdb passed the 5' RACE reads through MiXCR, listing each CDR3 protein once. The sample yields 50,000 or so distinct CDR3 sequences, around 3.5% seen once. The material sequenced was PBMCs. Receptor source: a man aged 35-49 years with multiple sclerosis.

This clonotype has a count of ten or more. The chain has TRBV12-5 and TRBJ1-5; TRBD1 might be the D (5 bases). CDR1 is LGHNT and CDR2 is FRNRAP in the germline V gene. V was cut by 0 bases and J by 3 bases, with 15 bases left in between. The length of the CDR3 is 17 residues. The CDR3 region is CASGLVLVGAINQPQHF. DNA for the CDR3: TGTGCTAGTGGTTTGGTATTGGTAGGGGCCATCAATCAGCCCCAGCATTTT.

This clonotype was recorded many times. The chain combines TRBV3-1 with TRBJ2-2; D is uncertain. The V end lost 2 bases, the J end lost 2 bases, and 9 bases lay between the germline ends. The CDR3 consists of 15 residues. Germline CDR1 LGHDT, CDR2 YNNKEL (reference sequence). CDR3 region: CASSQTDFNTGELFF. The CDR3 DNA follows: TGTGCCAGCAGCCAAACAGACTTCAACACCGGGGAGCTGTTTTTT.

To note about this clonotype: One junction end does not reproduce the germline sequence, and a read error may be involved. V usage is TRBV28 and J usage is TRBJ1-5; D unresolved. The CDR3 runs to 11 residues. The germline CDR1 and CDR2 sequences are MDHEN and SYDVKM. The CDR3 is CASSYTRYQNF. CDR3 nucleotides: TGTGCCAGCAGCTATACCAGATACCAGAATTTT.

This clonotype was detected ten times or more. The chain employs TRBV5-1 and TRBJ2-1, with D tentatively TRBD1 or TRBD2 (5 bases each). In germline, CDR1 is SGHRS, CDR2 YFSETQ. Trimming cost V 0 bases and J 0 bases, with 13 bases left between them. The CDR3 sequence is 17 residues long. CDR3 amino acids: CASSLVLLRGSYNEQFF. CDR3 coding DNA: TGCGCCAGCAGCTTGGTACTCCTGAGGGGCTCCTACAATGAGCAGTTCTTC.

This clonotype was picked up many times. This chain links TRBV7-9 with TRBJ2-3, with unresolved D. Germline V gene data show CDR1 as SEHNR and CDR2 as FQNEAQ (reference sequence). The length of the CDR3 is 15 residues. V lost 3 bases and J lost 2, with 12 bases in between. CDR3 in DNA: TGTGCCAGCAGCTTCCTTGACGGAAACACAGATACGCAGTATTTT. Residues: CASSFLDGNTDTQYF.

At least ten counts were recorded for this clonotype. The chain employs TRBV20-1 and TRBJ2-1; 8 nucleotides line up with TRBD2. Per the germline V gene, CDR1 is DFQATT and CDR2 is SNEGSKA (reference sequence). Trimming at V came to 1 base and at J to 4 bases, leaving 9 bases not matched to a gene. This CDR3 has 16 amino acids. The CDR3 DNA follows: TGCAGTGCTAGAGCCCAGCGGGGGCCAGTTTACAATGAGCAGTTCTTC. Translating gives CSARAQRGPVYNEQFF.

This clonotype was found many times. The CDR3 spells CASSLQLGGNYGYTF. The DNA for the CDR3 is TGTGCCAGCAGCTTACAACTGGGGGGGAACTATGGCTACACCTTC. The chain joins TRBV7-2 to TRBJ1-2; maybe TRBD1 (5 bases). The CDR3 is 15 residues long. V was shortened by 2 bases and J by 2 bases, with 12 bases between the two germline ends. Germline V gene sequence: CDR1 SGHTA, CDR2 FQGNSA. Looking up the rest from reference TRBV7-2 and TRBJ1-2 gives the full variable domain: GAGVSQSPSNKVTEKGKDVELRCDPISGHTALYWYRQSLGQGLEFLIYFQGNSAPDKSGLPSDRFSAERTGGSVSTLTIQRTQQEDSAVYLCASSLQLGGNYGYTFGSGTRLTVV.

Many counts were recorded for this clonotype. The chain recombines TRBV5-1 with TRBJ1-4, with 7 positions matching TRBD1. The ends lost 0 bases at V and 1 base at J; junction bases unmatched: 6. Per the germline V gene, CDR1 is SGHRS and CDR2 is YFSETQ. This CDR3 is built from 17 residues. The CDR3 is CASSLDRGRLTNEKLFF. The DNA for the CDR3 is TGCGCCAGCAGCTTGGATAGGGGGCGCTTAACTAATGAAAAACTGTTTTTT. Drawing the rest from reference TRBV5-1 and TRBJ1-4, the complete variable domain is KAGVTQTPRYLIKTRGQQVTLSCSPISGHRSVSWYQQTPGQGLQFLFEYFSETQRNKGNFPGRFSGRQFSNSRSEMNVSTLELGDSALYLCASSLDRGRLTNEKLFFGSGTQLSVL.

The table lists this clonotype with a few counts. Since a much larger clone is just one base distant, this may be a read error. CDR3 in amino acids: CVSSPRGGQYEQYF. As DNA, the CDR3 is TGTGTCAGCAGCCCCAGGGGGGGACAGTACGAGCAGTACTTC. The chain is built from TRBV9 and TRBJ2-7, with D perhaps given as TRBD1 or TRBD2 (7 bases each). Germline-derived CDR1 and CDR2 are SGDLS and YYNGEE. The CDR3 is 14 amino acids.

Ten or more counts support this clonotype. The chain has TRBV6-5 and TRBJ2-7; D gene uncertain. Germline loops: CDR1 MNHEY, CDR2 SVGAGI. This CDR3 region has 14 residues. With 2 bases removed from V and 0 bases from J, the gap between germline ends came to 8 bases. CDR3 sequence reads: CASSYGRSSYEQYF. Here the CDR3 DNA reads TGTGCCAGCAGTTACGGACGGAGCTCCTACGAGCAGTACTTC.

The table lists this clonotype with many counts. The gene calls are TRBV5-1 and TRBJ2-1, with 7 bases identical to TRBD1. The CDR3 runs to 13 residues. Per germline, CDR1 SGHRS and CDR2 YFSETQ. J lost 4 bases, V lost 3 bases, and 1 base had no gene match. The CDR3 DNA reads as TGCGCCAGCAGCTCGACAGGGTACAATGAGCAGTTCTTC. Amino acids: CASSSTGYNEQFF. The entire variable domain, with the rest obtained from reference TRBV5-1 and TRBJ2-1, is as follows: KAGVTQTPRYLIKTRGQQVTLSCSPISGHRSVSWYQQTPGQGLQFLFEYFSETQRNKGNFPGRFSGRQFSNSRSEMNVSTLELGDSALYLCASSSTGYNEQFFGPGTRLTVL.

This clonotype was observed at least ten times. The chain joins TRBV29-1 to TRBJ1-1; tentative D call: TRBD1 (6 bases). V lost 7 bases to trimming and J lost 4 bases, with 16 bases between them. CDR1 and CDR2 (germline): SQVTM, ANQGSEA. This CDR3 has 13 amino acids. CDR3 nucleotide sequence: TGCAGCGGACACAGGGAGGGGGGCACTGAAGCTTTCTTT. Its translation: CSGHREGGTEAFF.

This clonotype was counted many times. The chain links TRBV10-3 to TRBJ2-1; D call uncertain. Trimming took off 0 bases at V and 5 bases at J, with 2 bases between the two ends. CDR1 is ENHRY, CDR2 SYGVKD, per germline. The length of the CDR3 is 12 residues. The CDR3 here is CAISESNNEQFF. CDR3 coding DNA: TGTGCCATCAGTGAGTCTAACAATGAGCAGTTCTTC.

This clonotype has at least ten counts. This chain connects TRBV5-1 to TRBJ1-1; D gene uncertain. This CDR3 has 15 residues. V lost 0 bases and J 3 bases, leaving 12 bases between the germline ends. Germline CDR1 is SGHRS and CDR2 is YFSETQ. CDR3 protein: CASSLEVGRDTEAFF. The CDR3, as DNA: TGCGCCAGCAGCTTGGAGGTAGGGAGGGACACTGAAGCTTTCTTT.

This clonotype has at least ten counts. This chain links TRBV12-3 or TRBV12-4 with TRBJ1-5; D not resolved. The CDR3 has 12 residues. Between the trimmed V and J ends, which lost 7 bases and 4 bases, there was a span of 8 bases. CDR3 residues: CASTPGNQPQHF. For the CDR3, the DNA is TGTGCCAGCACCCCGGGAAATCAGCCCCAGCATTTT.

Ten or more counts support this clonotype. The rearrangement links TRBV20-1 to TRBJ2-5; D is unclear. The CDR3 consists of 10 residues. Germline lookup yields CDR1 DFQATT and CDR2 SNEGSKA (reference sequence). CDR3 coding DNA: TGCAGCCCGTTACGGGAGACCCAGTACTTC. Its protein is CSPLRETQYF.

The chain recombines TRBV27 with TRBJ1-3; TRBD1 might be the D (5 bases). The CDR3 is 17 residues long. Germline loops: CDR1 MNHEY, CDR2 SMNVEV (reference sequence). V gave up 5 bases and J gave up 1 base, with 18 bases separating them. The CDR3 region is CASSPLAGPRSGNTIYF. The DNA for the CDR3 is TGTGCCAGCAGTCCGCTTGCGGGGCCGAGATCTGGAAACACCATATATTTT.

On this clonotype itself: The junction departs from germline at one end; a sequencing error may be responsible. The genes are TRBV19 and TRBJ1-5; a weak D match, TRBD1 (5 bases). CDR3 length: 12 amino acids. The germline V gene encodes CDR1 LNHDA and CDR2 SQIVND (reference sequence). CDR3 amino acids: CASSKDTTTQNF. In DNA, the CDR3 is TGTGCCAGTAGTAAGGACACGACCACCCAGAATTTT.

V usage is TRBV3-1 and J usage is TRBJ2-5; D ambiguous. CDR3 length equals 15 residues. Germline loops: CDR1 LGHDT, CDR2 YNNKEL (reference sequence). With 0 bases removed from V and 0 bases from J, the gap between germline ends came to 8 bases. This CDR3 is CASSQESRYQETQYF. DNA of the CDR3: TGTGCCAGCAGCCAAGAATCGAGGTACCAAGAGACCCAGTACTTC.

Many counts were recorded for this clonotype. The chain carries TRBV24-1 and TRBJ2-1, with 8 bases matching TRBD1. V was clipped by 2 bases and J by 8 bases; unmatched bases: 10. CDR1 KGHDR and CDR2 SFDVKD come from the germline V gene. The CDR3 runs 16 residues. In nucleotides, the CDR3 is TGTGCCACCAGTGATTATGGACAGGGTCTAGGGTATGAGCAGTTCTTC. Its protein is CATSDYGQGLGYEQFF.

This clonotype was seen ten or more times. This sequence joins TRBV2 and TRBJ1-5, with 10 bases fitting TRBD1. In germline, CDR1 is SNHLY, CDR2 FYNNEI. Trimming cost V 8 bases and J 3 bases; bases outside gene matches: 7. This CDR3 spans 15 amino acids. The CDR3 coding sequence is TGTGCCAGCCGCTCCGGGACAGGGGTCAATCAGCCCCAGCATTTT. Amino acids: CASRSGTGVNQPQHF.

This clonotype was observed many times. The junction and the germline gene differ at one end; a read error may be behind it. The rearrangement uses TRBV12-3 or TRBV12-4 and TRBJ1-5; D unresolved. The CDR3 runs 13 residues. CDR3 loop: CASSSLRNQPQNF. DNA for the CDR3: TGTGCCAGCAGTTCTTTGCGCAATCAGCCCCAGAATTTT.